A selection of T cell receptor beta chains follows, all from one sample in a study of human thymus T cells. Only in-frame clones appear in the TCRdb table, and some are missing; sequencing was by immunoSEQ multiplex PCR. The table lists roughly 130,000 clones, around 95% of them singletons, with 0.02% to 0.03% in the top ten. Specimen: thymus tissue. The receptors originated from a boy less than two years old with a congenital heart defect but otherwise immunologically healthy. Both conserved end residues are part of each CDR3. A D gene is named only where the DNA matches it firmly. The size entry is marked missing in some rows and otherwise reads once, few, many or a size class.

clone size: NA; V gene: TRBV29-1; D gene: TRBD2; CDR3 length: 17; J gene: TRBJ2-3; CDR3 DNA: TGCAGCGACACACGGGGACTAGCGGGGGGATCCACAGATACGCAGTATTTT; CDR3 protein: CSDTRGLAGGSTDTQYF
clone size: NA; V gene: TRBV5-1; D gene: NA; CDR3 length: 14; J gene: TRBJ1-2; CDR3 DNA: TGCGCCAGCAGCCTGGTCCAGGGAGGCTATGGCTACACCTTC; CDR3 protein: CASSLVQGGYGYTF
clone size: NA; V gene: TRBV11-2; D gene: TRBD1; CDR3 length: 18; J gene: TRBJ1-1; CDR3 DNA: TGTGCCAGCAGCTCTTCAACCGACAGGGGTGTCATGAACACTGAAGCTTTCTTT; CDR3 protein: CASSSSTDRGVMNTEAFF
clone size: NA; V gene: TRBV2; D gene: NA; CDR3 length: 15; J gene: TRBJ2-1; CDR3 DNA: TGTGCCAGCAGTCTCCGGGACAAGGGATATAATGAGCAGTTCTTC; CDR3 protein: CASSLRDKGYNEQFF
clone size: NA; V gene: TRBV9; D gene: NA; CDR3 length: 13; J gene: TRBJ1-2; CDR3 DNA: TGTGCCAGCAGCGTACAGGGGAACTATGGCTACACCTTC; CDR3 protein: CASSVQGNYGYTF
clone size: NA; V gene: TRBV14; D gene: NA; CDR3 length: 14; J gene: TRBJ1-2; CDR3 DNA: TGTGCCAGCAGCCGGAGGGGACGGCATTATGGCTACACCTTC; CDR3 protein: CASSRRGRHYGYTF
clone size: NA; V gene: TRBV4-2; D gene: TRBD2; CDR3 length: 18; J gene: TRBJ2-7; CDR3 DNA: TGTGCCAGCAGCCAAGACCGTGACTTGGGGCGGGGGGATTACGAGCAGTACTTC; CDR3 protein: CASSQDRDLGRGDYEQYF
clone size: NA; V gene: TRBV27; D gene: NA; CDR3 length: 12; J gene: TRBJ1-3; CDR3 DNA: TGTGCCAGCCCTAACTCTGGAAACACCATATATTTT; CDR3 protein: CASPNSGNTIYF
clone size: NA; V gene: TRBV29-1; D gene: TRBD1; CDR3 length: 14; J gene: TRBJ1-1; CDR3 DNA: TGCAGCGTCACCGGGACAGCCTCGAACACTGAAGCTTTCTTT; CDR3 protein: CSVTGTASNTEAFF
clone size: NA; V gene: TRBV14; D gene: TRBD1; CDR3 length: 15; J gene: TRBJ1-4; CDR3 DNA: TGTGCCAGCAGCCAACGGACAGGGGGGGGTGAAAAACTGTTTTTT; CDR3 protein: CASSQRTGGGEKLFF
clone size: NA; V gene: TRBV30; D gene: NA; CDR3 length: 15; J gene: TRBJ1-5; CDR3 DNA: TGTGCCTGGAGTGTACGGGAACTTCAAGGGCAGCCCCAGCATTTT; CDR3 protein: CAWSVRELQGQPQHF
clone size: once; V gene: TRBV12-5; D gene: TRBD1; CDR3 length: 12; J gene: TRBJ1-2; CDR3 DNA: TGTGCTGGCAACCAGGGGGCAGATGGCTACACCTTC; CDR3 protein: CAGNQGADGYTF
clone size: NA; V gene: TRBV5-1; D gene: NA; CDR3 length: 17; J gene: TRBJ2-2; CDR3 DNA: TGCGCCAGCAGCTTGATTGCCGACAGCCCGAACACCGGGGAGCTGTTTTTT; CDR3 protein: CASSLIADSPNTGELFF
clone size: few; V gene: TRBV9; D gene: NA; CDR3 length: 14; J gene: TRBJ1-1; CDR3 DNA: TGTGCCAGCAGCCCCCAGATTCCGGGCACTGAAGCTTTCTTT; CDR3 protein: CASSPQIPGTEAFF
clone size: NA; V gene: TRBV6-5; D gene: TRBD1; CDR3 length: 14; J gene: TRBJ1-2; CDR3 DNA: TGTGCCAGCAGTTACTCGACAGGGAGGAATGGCTACACCTTC; CDR3 protein: CASSYSTGRNGYTF
clone size: NA; V gene: TRBV9; D gene: TRBD1; CDR3 length: 15; J gene: TRBJ1-2; CDR3 DNA: TGTGCCAGCAGCGCCTTGGGACAGGCCTCGGGTGGCTACACCTTC; CDR3 protein: CASSALGQASGGYTF
clone size: once; V gene: TRBV4-3; D gene: NA; CDR3 length: 15; J gene: TRBJ1-1; CDR3 DNA: TGCGCCAGCAGCCATGGGGCGGAGGGGAACACTGAAGCTTTCTTT; CDR3 protein: CASSHGAEGNTEAFF
clone size: NA; V gene: TRBV27; D gene: NA; CDR3 length: 13; J gene: TRBJ2-7; CDR3 DNA: TGTGCCAGCAGTTTATATCGGGGCAACGAGCAGTACTTC; CDR3 protein: CASSLYRGNEQYF
clone size: NA; V gene: TRBV11-2; D gene: NA; CDR3 length: 15; J gene: TRBJ2-4; CDR3 DNA: TGTGCCAGCAGCTCCGTGTGGGAGGCCAAAAACATTCAGTACTTC; CDR3 protein: CASSSVWEAKNIQYF
clone size: NA; V gene: TRBV7-6; D gene: NA; CDR3 length: 14; J gene: TRBJ2-3; CDR3 DNA: TGTGCCAGCAGCTTAGACGAATGGAGGGGTACGCAGTATTTT; CDR3 protein: CASSLDEWRGTQYF
clone size: NA; V gene: TRBV2; D gene: NA; CDR3 length: 15; J gene: TRBJ1-2; CDR3 DNA: TGTGCCAGCAGTGAATACGGGGGGCTTGACTATGGCTACACCTTC; CDR3 protein: CASSEYGGLDYGYTF
clone size: NA; V gene: TRBV28; D gene: NA; CDR3 length: 17; J gene: TRBJ2-7; CDR3 DNA: TGTGCCAGCAGTTTTCCACAACAGACATGGAATCCTTACGAGCAGTACTTC; CDR3 protein: CASSFPQQTWNPYEQYF
clone size: NA; V gene: TRBV30; D gene: NA; CDR3 length: 15; J gene: TRBJ1-4; CDR3 DNA: TGTGCCTGGAGAGCGCGAGCCAGGGAGCGAGAAAAACTGTTTTTT; CDR3 protein: CAWRARAREREKLFF
clone size: NA; V gene: TRBV7-6; D gene: NA; CDR3 length: 14; J gene: TRBJ2-7; CDR3 DNA: TGTGCCAGCAGCCATCCCGTGACCCTCTACGAGCAGTACTTC; CDR3 protein: CASSHPVTLYEQYF
clone size: once; V gene: TRBV6-5; D gene: NA; CDR3 length: 11; J gene: TRBJ1-2; CDR3 DNA: TGTGCCAGCAGTTACCGATATGGCTACACCTTC; CDR3 protein: CASSYRYGYTF
clone size: NA; V gene: TRBV25-1; D gene: TRBD1; CDR3 length: 17; J gene: TRBJ1-4; CDR3 DNA: TGTGCCAGCAGTGAATATGGGCGGACAGGGGCAGAAGAAAAACTGTTTTTT; CDR3 protein: CASSEYGRTGAEEKLFF
clone size: NA; V gene: TRBV4-2; D gene: TRBD2; CDR3 length: 15; J gene: TRBJ2-3; CDR3 DNA: TGTGCCAGCAGCCAAGATCAAGCGGGGGGGGATACGCAGTATTTT; CDR3 protein: CASSQDQAGGDTQYF
clone size: NA; V gene: TRBV2; D gene: TRBD2; CDR3 length: 17; J gene: TRBJ2-1; CDR3 DNA: TGTGCCAGCAGTCAACTCCTTTTGGCGGGGGGGCCTAATGAGCAGTTCTTC; CDR3 protein: CASSQLLLAGGPNEQFF
clone size: NA; V gene: TRBV27; D gene: TRBD2; CDR3 length: 14; J gene: TRBJ2-5; CDR3 DNA: TGTGCCAGCAGTCCGTCTAGCGGCCAAGAGACCCAGTACTTC; CDR3 protein: CASSPSSGQETQYF
clone size: once; V gene: TRBV10-2; D gene: TRBD2; CDR3 length: 21; J gene: TRBJ2-3; CDR3 DNA: TGCGCCAGCAGTGAACCCTACGTACTAGCGGGGACCCAAGGCAGCACAGATACGCAGTATTTT; CDR3 protein: CASSEPYVLAGTQGSTDTQYF